This TCR beta chain comes out of a study of blood T cell repertoires in COVID-19. Study at large: Sample material is recorded as cDNA or gDNA derived from T cells, B-cell-depleted T cells, or PBMCs.

Here immunoSEQ multiplex PCR was the method, and the copy in TCRdb shows in-frame clones only, minus some. The sample records about 180,000 clones, roughly nine tenths being singletons. In assigning cohorts, the study relied on participant-reported clinical history. CDR1 is SEHNR and CDR2 is FQNEAQ in the germline V gene (reference sequence). V lost 4 bases and J lost 8; bases outside the gene matches: 4. CDR3 size: 14 residues. The receptor comes from a woman in her thirties or forties with acute COVID-19. The sequenced sample consisted of PBMCs or T cells enriched from blood (not recorded which). The chain joins TRBV7-9 to TRBJ1-6; 8 bases are a match to TRBD1. This CDR3 reads CASSSDRGYSPLHF. CDR3 sequence (DNA): TGTGCCAGCAGCTCTGACAGGGGCTATTCACCCCTCCACTTT.